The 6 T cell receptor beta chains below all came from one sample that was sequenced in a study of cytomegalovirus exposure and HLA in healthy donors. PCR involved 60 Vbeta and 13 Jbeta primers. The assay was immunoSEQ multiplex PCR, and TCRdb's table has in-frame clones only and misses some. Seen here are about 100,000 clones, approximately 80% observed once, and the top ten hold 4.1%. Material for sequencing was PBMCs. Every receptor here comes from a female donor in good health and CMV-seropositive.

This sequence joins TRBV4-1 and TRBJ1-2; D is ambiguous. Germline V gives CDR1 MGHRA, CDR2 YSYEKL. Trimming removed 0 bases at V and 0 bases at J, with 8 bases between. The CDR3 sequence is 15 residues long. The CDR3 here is CASSQERGANYGYTF. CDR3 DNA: TGCGCCAGCAGCCAAGAACGCGGGGCTAACTATGGCTACACCTTC.

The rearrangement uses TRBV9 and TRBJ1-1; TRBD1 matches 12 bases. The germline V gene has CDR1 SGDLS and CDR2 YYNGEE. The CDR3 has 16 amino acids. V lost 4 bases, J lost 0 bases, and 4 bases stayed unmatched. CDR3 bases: TGTGCCAGCAGCCCGGGACAGGGGGCAATGAACACTGAAGCTTTCTTT. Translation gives CASSPGQGAMNTEAFF.

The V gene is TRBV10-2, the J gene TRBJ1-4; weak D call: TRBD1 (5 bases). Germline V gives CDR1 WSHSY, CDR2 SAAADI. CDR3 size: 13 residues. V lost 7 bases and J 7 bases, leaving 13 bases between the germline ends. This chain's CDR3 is CASMSRRGEKLFF. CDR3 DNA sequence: TGCGCCAGCATGTCAAGGAGGGGTGAAAAACTGTTTTTT.

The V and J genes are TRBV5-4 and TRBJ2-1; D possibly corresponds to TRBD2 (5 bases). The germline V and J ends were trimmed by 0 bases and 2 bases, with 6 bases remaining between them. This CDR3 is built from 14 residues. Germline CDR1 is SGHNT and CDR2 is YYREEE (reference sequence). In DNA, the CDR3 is TGTGCCAGCAGCTTGGGGACTGCCTACAATGAGCAGTTCTTC. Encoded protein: CASSLGTAYNEQFF.

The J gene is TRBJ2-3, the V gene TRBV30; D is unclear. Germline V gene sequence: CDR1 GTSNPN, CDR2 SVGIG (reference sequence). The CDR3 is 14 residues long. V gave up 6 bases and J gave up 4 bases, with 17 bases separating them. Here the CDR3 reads CACSRSLTSDTQYF. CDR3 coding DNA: TGTGCCTGTTCTCGGTCCTTAACTTCAGATACGCAGTATTTT. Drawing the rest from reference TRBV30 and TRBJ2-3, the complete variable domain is SQTIHQWPATLVQPVGSPLSLECTVEGTSNPNLYWYRQAAGRGLQLLFYSVGIGQISSEVPQNLSASRPQDRQFILSSKKLLLSDSGFYLCACSRSLTSDTQYFGPGTRLTVL.

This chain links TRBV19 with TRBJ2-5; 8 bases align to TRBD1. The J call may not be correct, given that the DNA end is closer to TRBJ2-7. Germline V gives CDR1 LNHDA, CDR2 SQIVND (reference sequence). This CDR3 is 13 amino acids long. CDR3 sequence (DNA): TGTGCCAGTAGTGTGACAGGGGTCTCCGAGCAGTACTTC. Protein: CASSVTGVSEQYF.